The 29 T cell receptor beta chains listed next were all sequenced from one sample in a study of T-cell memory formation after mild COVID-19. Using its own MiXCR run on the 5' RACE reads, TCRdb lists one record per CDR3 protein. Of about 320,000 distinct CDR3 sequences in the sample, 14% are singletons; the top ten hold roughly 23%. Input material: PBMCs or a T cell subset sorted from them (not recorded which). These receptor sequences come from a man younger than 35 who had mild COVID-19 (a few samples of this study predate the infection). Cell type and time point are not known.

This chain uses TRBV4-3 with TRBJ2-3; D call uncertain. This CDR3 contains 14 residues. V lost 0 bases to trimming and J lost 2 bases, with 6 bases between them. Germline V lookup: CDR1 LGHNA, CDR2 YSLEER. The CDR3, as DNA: TGCGCCAGCAGCCAAGATCAACACACAGATACGCAGTATTTT. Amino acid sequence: CASSQDQHTDTQYF.

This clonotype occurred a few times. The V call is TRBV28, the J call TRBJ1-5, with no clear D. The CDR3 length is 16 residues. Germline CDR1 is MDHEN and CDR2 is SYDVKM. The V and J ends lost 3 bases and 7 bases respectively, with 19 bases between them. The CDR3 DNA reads TGTGCCAGCAGTTTTTCGGCGCGGGCCAATAGACAGCCCCAGCATTTT. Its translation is CASSFSARANRQPQHF.

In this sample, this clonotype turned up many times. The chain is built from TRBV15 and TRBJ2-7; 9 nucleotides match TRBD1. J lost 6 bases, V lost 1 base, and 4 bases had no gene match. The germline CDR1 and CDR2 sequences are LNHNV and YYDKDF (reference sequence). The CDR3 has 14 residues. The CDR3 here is CATSRVRQGGEQYF. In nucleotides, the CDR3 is TGTGCCACCAGCAGAGTGCGACAGGGGGGCGAGCAGTACTTC.

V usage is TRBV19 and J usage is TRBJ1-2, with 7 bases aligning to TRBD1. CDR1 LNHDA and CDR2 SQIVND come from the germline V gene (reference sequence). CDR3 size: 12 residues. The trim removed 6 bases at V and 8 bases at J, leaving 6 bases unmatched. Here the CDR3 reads CASRPTGQGYTF. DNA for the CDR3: TGTGCCAGTAGGCCGACAGGGCAAGGCTACACCTTC.

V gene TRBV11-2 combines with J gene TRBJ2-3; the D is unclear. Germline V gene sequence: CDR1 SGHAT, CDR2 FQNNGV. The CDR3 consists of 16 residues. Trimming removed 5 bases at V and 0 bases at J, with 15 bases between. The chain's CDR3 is CASSTRPYDSTDTQYF. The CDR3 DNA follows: TGTGCCAGCAGCACCCGACCGTACGATAGCACAGATACGCAGTATTTT. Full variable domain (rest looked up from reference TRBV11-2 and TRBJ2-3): EAGVAQSPRYKIIEKRQSVAFWCNPISGHATLYWYQQILGQGPKLLIQFQNNGVVDDSQLPKDRFSAERLKGVDSTLKIQPAKLEDSAVYLCASSTRPYDSTDTQYFGPGTRLTVL.

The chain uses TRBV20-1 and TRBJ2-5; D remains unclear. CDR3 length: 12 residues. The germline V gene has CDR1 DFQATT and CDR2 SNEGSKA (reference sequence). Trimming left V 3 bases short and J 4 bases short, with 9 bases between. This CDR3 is CSARRRVETQYF. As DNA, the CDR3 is TGCAGTGCTAGGCGGCGTGTAGAGACCCAGTACTTC.

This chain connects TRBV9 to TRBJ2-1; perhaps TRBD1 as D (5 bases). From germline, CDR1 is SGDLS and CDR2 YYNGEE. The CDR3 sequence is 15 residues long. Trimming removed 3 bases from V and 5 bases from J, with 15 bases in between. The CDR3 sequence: CASSAPVSRDNEQFF. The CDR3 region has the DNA TGTGCCAGCAGCGCTCCCGTGAGCAGGGACAATGAGCAGTTCTTC.

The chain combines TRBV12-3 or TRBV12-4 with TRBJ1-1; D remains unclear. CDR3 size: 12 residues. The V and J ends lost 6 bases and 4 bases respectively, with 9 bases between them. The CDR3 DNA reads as TGTGCCAGCAGGGGTGCCGGCACTGAAGCTTTCTTT. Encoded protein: CASRGAGTEAFF.

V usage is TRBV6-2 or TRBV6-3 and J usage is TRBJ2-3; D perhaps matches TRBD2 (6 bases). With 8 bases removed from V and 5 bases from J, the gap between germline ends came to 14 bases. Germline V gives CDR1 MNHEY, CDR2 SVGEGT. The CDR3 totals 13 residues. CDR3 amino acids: CASAGGLVDTQYF. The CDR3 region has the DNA TGTGCCAGCGCAGGAGGGCTGGTAGATACGCAGTATTTT.

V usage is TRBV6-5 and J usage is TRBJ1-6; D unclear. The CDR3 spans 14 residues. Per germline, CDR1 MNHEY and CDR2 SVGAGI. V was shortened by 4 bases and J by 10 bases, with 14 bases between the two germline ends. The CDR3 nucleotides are TGTGCCAGCAGTTGGGCGGAAAAGGAGTCACCCCTCCACTTT. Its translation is CASSWAEKESPLHF.

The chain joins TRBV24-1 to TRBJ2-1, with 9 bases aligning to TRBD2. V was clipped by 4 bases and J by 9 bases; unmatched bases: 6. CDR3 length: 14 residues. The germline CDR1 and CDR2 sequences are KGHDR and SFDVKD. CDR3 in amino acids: CATSEGGGVPEQFF. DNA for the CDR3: TGTGCCACCAGTGAAGGCGGGGGGGTGCCTGAGCAGTTCTTC.

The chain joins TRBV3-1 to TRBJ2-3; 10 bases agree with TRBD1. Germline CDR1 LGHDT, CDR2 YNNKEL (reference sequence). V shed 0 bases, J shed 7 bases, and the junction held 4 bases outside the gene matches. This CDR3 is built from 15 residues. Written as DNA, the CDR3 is TGTGCCAGCAGCCAAGAGTGGGACAGGGGAAATACGCAGTATTTT. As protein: CASSQEWDRGNTQYF.

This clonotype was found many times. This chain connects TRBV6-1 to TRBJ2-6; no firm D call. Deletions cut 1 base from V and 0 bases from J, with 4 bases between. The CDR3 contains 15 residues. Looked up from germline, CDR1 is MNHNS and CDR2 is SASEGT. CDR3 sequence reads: CASSEGGSGANVLTF. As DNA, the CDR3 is TGTGCCAGCAGTGAAGGGGGCTCTGGGGCCAACGTCCTGACTTTC.

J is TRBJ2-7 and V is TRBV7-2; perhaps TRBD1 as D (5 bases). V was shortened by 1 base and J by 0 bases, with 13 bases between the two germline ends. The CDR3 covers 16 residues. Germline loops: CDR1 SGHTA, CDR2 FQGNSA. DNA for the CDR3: TGTGCCAGCAGCTTAGTGGCAGGGCCGAGCTCCTACGAGCAGTACTTC. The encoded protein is CASSLVAGPSSYEQYF.

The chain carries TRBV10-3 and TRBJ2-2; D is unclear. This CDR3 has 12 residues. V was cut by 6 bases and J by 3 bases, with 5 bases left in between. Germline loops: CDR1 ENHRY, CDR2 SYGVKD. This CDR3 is CAIRKDTGELFF. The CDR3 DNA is TGTGCCATCAGGAAGGACACCGGGGAGCTGTTTTTT.

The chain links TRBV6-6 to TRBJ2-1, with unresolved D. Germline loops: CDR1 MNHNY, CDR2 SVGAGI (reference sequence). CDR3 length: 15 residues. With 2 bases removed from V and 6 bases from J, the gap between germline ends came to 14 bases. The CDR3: CASSYGVAHGNEQFF. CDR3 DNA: TGTGCCAGCAGTTACGGGGTGGCCCACGGCAATGAGCAGTTCTTC.

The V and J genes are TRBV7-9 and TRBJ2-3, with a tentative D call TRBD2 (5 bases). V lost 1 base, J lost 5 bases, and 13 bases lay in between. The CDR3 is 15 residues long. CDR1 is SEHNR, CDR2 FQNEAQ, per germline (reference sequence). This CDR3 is CASSLVRGSLDTQYF. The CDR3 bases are TGTGCCAGCAGCTTAGTACGAGGGTCCTTAGATACGCAGTATTTT.

This CDR3 reads CSATLAGGQYQETQYF. The CDR3 DNA is TGCAGTGCCACCCTAGCCGGGGGCCAGTACCAAGAGACCCAGTACTTC. The V gene is TRBV20-1, the J gene TRBJ2-5; D may be TRBD1 or TRBD2 (6 bases each). In germline, CDR1 is DFQATT, CDR2 SNEGSKA (reference sequence). The length of the CDR3 is 16 residues. V was trimmed by 6 bases and J by 0 bases, leaving 20 bases between them.

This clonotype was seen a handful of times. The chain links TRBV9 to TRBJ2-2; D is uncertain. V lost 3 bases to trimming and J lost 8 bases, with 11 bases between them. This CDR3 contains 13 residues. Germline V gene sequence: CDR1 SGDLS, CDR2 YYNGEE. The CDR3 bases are TGTGCCAGCAGCGCTGTCCAAGGGGGGGAGCTGTTTTTT. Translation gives CASSAVQGGELFF.

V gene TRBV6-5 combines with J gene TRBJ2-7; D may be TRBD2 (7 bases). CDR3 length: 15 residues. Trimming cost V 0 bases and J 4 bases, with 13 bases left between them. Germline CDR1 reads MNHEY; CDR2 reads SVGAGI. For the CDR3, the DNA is TGTGCCAGCAGTTACTCTTGGGGGGGGCCTTACGAGCAGTACTTC. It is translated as CASSYSWGGPYEQYF.

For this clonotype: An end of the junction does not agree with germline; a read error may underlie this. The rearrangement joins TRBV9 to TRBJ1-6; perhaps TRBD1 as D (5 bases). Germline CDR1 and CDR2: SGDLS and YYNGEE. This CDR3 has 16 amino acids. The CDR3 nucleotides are TGTGCCAGCAGCGTAGGTGGCAGGGTTGATGATTCACCCCTCTACTTT. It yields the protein CASSVGGRVDDSPLYF.

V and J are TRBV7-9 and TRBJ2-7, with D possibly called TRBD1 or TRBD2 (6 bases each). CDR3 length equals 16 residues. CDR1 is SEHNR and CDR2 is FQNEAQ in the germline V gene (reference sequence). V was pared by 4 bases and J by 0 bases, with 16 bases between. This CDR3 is CASSSRDTPSSYEQYF. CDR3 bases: TGTGCCAGCAGCTCGCGGGACACACCGAGCTCCTACGAGCAGTACTTC.

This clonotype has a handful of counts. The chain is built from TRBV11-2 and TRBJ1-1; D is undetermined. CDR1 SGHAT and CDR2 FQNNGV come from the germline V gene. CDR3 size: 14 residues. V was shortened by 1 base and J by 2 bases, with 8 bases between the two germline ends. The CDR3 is CASSLAYSNTEAFF. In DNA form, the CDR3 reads TGTGCCAGCAGCTTAGCCTATTCTAACACTGAAGCTTTCTTT. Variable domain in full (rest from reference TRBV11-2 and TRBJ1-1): EAGVAQSPRYKIIEKRQSVAFWCNPISGHATLYWYQQILGQGPKLLIQFQNNGVVDDSQLPKDRFSAERLKGVDSTLKIQPAKLEDSAVYLCASSLAYSNTEAFFGQGTRLTVV.

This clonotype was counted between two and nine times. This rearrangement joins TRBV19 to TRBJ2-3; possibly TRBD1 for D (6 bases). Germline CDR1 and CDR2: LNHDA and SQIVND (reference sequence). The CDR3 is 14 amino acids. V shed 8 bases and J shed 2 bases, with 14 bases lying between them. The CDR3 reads CASAGTYLTDTQYF. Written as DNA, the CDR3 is TGTGCCAGTGCCGGGACATACCTCACAGATACGCAGTATTTT.

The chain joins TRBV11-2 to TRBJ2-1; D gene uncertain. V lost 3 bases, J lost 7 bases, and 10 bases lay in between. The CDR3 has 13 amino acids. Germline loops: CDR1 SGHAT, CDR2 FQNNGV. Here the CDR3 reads CASSFFRTNEQFF. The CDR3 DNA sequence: TGTGCCAGCAGCTTTTTTAGAACGAATGAGCAGTTCTTC.

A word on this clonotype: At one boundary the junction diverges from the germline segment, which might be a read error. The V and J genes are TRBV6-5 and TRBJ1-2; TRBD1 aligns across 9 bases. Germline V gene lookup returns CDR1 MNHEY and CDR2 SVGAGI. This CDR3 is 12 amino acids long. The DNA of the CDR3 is TGTGCCAGCAGTCCCGGACAGGGGATAACCTACTTC. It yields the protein CASSPGQGITYF.

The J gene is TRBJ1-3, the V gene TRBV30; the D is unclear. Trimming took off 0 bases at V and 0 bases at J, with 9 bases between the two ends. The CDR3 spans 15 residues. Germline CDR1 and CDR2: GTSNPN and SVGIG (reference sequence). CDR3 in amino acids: CAWSVAVSSGNTIYF. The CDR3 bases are TGTGCCTGGAGTGTGGCGGTTTCCTCTGGAAACACCATATATTTT.

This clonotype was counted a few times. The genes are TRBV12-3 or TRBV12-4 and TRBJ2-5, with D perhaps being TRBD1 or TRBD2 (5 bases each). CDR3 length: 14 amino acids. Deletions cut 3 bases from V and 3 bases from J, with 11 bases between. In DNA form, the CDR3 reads TGTGCCAGCAGTTTGGGGACCGTAAAAGAGACCCAGTACTTC. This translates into CASSLGTVKETQYF.

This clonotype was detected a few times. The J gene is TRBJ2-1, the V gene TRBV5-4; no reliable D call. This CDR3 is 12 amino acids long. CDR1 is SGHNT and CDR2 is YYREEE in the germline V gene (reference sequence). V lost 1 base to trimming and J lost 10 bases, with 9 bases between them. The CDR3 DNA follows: TGTGCCAGCAGCTTGTTGCCGGGCGAGCAGTTCTTC. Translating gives CASSLLPGEQFF.